This entry lists 14 T cell receptor beta chains sequenced from one sample in a study of radiation and T cells in renal cell carcinoma. The treatment denotes: treatment-naive control, cytoreductive nephrectomy. The table came from immunoSEQ multiplex PCR; TCRdb's copy has only in-frame clones and leaves some out. Here the sample spans some 8,800 clones, roughly two thirds being singletons. Here the sequenced sample was tumor tissue, taken from a patient whose treatment was nephrectomy without radiotherapy. The receptors here all came from a man aged 55-75 years with renal cell carcinoma.

This rearrangement joins TRBV7-2 to TRBJ2-5; 13 nucleotides line up with TRBD2. Trimming removed 5 bases from V and 4 bases from J; junction bases left unmatched: 4. The CDR3 has 15 residues. Germline V lookup: CDR1 SGHTA, CDR2 FQGNSA. The CDR3 DNA is TGTGCCAGCAGCCCCCGGACTAGCGGGGGAGAGACCCAGTACTTC. Translated, it gives CASSPRTSGGETQYF.

The rearrangement uses TRBV5-1 and TRBJ1-1, with D maybe TRBD1 (5 bases). Germline assignment: CDR1 SGHRS and CDR2 YFSETQ. The ends were cut back, 0 bases at V and 1 base at J, with 7 bases in the middle. The CDR3 covers 14 residues. This chain's CDR3 is CASSLGGGNTEAFF. The CDR3 DNA reads TGCGCCAGCAGCTTGGGCGGGGGGAACACTGAAGCTTTCTTT.

Sample share makes this clone medium-sized. J is TRBJ1-4 and V is TRBV4-3; 7 nucleotides match TRBD1. This CDR3 has 16 residues. The V gene end was trimmed by 4 bases and the J gene end by 6 bases; junction bases not matched to a gene: 11. The V gene's germline CDR1 is LGHNA and CDR2 YSLEER. CDR3 protein: CASSLGWRQGDEKLFF. In DNA, the CDR3 is TGCGCCAGCAGCCTTGGGTGGAGACAGGGTGATGAAAAACTGTTTTTT.

V and J are TRBV16 and TRBJ1-5, with D unclear. V dropped 2 bases and J dropped 9 bases, with 8 bases sitting between them. CDR1 is KGHSY, CDR2 FQNENV, per germline. The CDR3 loop spans 12 amino acids. Written as DNA, the CDR3 is TGTGCCAGCAGCCAACCCAAGAGGCCCCAGCATTTT. Translated: CASSQPKRPQHF.

The chain has TRBV7-9 and TRBJ2-1, with D hard to call. The V and J ends lost 8 bases and 2 bases respectively, with 16 bases between them. The CDR3 sequence is 15 residues long. Germline lookup yields CDR1 SEHNR and CDR2 FQNEAQ (reference sequence). As DNA, the CDR3 is TGTGCCAGCTCCCGATCCCGCTCGGCCTACAATGAGCAGTTCTTC. Translating gives CASSRSRSAYNEQFF.

The V and J genes are TRBV27 and TRBJ2-7; TRBD1 matches 7 bases. The CDR3 totals 13 residues. Unmatched junction bases numbered 3, after V lost 4 bases and J lost 3 bases. Germline V lookup: CDR1 MNHEY, CDR2 SMNVEV (reference sequence). The CDR3 region has the DNA TGTGCCAGCAGTTGGGACAGCCTCTACGAGCAGTACTTC. This encodes CASSWDSLYEQYF.

The chain carries TRBV6-1 and TRBJ1-5; D unclear. The CDR3 loop spans 13 amino acids. The V gene lost 5 bases and the J gene lost 7 bases, with 12 bases spanning the gap. Germline lookup yields CDR1 MNHNS and CDR2 SASEGT. In DNA, the CDR3 is TGTGCCAGCAGTTCCGGACTAGAACAGCCCCAGCATTTT. This translates into CASSSGLEQPQHF.

This clone was detected a few times. The genes are TRBV7-3 and TRBJ2-3; the match to TRBD1 covers 8 bases. Germline-derived CDR1 and CDR2 are SGHTA and FQGTGA. The CDR3 has 12 residues. With 5 bases clipped from V and 8 bases from J, the junction kept 3 bases outside the gene matches. CDR3 sequence reads: CASSPDRATQYF. The DNA for the CDR3 is TGTGCCAGCAGCCCGGACAGGGCTACGCAGTATTTT.

The chain has TRBV27 and TRBJ1-2; D unclear. The germline V gene has CDR1 MNHEY and CDR2 SMNVEV (reference sequence). The V end was cut by 2 bases, the J end by 8 bases, with 18 bases between. The CDR3 is 15 residues long. The CDR3 nucleotides are TGTGCCAGCAGTTTAGGCCGGTCGGCGGCTCGGGGCTACACCTTC. Amino acid sequence: CASSLGRSAARGYTF.

CDR3 residues: CASSLVGLNEQFF. The CDR3 bases are TGTGCCAGCAGCTTAGTAGGGCTCAATGAGCAGTTCTTC. The V and J genes are TRBV7-9 and TRBJ2-1; D is undetermined. Trimming took off 1 base at V and 6 bases at J, with 7 bases between the two ends. This CDR3 has 13 residues. Germline CDR1 reads SEHNR; CDR2 reads FQNEAQ (reference sequence).

V gene TRBV6-6 combines with J gene TRBJ2-1; TRBD2 aligns across 9 bases. V lost 5 bases to trimming and J lost 10 bases; unmatched junction nucleotides: 9. The CDR3 extends over 14 amino acids. Germline lookup yields CDR1 MNHNY and CDR2 SVGAGI (reference sequence). The DNA for the CDR3 is TGTGCCAGCAGTATGGCGGGGGGGCCCGGGGAGCAGTTCTTC. The encoded protein is CASSMAGGPGEQFF.

This clone was picked up a small number of times. The chain joins TRBV11-2 to TRBJ1-2, with 7 bases matching TRBD1. V lost 1 base to trimming and J lost 2 bases; unmatched junction nucleotides: 4. CDR3 length: 15 amino acids. The germline CDR1 and CDR2 sequences are SGHAT and FQNNGV. The CDR3 DNA is TGTGCCAGCAGCTTAGTTTCGACAGGGAACTATGGCTACACCTTC. Its protein is CASSLVSTGNYGYTF.

This clone was seen only once. V and J are TRBV5-4 and TRBJ2-6; D may be TRBD1 (5 bases). The germline V gene has CDR1 SGHNT and CDR2 YYREEE (reference sequence). This CDR3 is 16 amino acids long. V dropped 4 bases and J dropped 0 bases, with 11 bases sitting between them. In DNA, the CDR3 is TGTGCCAGCAGCATAAGACAGTCCTCTGGGGCCAACGTCCTGACTTTC. This encodes CASSIRQSSGANVLTF.

The chain employs TRBV5-4 and TRBJ2-5; possible D gene TRBD2, 5 bases. CDR3 size: 15 residues. V shed 4 bases and J shed 4 bases, with 17 bases lying between them. CDR1 and CDR2 from the germline V gene are SGHNT and YYREEE (reference sequence). This CDR3 reads CASSGGVDSLETQYF. The CDR3 DNA reads as TGTGCCAGCAGCGGTGGGGTGGACTCATTAGAGACCCAGTACTTC.